What follows are 4 T cell receptor beta chains derived from one specimen sequenced in a study of human T cells and chemical hapten exposure (dated by TCRdb to about 2021). Explained via the paper, the time point label denotes: patch test 2, 6 weeks after DPC sensitization. The label giving this sample's treatment or condition can be read as: therapeutic diphenylcyclopropenone sensitization with weekly scalp DPC. The library was obtained by RACE. Sequenced using a NextSeq 500. TCRdb ran its own pipeline on the public reads, namely fastp trimming at Q25 and MiXCR clone calling, and kept in-frame beta chains. All rows with the same CDR3 protein become a single entry with the most common DNA and genes. Here the sample has some 27,000 distinct CDR3 sequences; 8% to 9.5% occur a single time. The ten largest clones add up to roughly 7% of the sample. Material: whole blood, obtained in connection with sensitization to the hapten diphenylcyclopropenone (DPC). Receptors originate from a man younger than 40 with alopecia areata. Some clones in this sample may be carry-over from other donors' samples.

This clonotype has ten or more counts. V gene TRBV7-9 combines with J gene TRBJ2-5; maybe TRBD2 (5 bases). Trimming removed 5 bases at V and 5 bases at J, with 9 bases between. The germline V gene encodes CDR1 SEHNR and CDR2 FQNEAQ (reference sequence). This CDR3 region has 12 residues. The CDR3 here is CASSPGVETQYF. CDR3 DNA sequence: TGTGCCAGCAGCCCCGGGGTGGAGACCCAGTACTTC.

The table lists this clonotype with many counts. The V and J genes are TRBV4-2 and TRBJ1-2; no reliable D call. The V gene lost 1 base and the J gene lost 4 bases, with 13 bases spanning the gap. CDR3 length: 15 amino acids. From germline, CDR1 is LGHNA and CDR2 YNFKEQ. The CDR3 DNA sequence: TGTGCCAGCAGCCAAGCTCTCGGCGGGTCCTATGGCTACACCTTC. This translates into CASSQALGGSYGYTF.

Only a few counts were recorded for this clonotype. This chain connects TRBV4-1 to TRBJ2-6; possible D gene TRBD2, 6 bases. CDR1 and CDR2 from the germline V gene are MGHRA and YSYEKL. V was shortened by 4 bases and J by 1 base, with 17 bases between the two germline ends. This CDR3 is built from 18 residues. The CDR3 nucleotides read TGCGCCAGCAGCCCCCAGGAGGGTGGGTTTTCTGGGGCCAACGTCCTGACTTTC. This gives the protein CASSPQEGGFSGANVLTF.

A few counts support this clonotype. This chain joins TRBV6-2 or TRBV6-3 and TRBJ1-1; D uncertain. V was cut by 6 bases and J by 1 base, with 15 bases left in between. This CDR3 comprises 15 residues. Per germline, CDR1 MNHEY and CDR2 SVGEGT. CDR3 nucleotides: TGTGCCAGCAGAACGAGGAGCCCTAGGAACACTGAAGCTTTCTTT. Its protein is CASRTRSPRNTEAFF.